This TCR beta chain was documented in a study of Graves' ophthalmopathy and Graves' hyperthyroidism. The table lists this clonotype with a few counts. RNA served as the template for amplifying TCR beta CDR3 regions. RT-PCR in the first round used HTBI primers; a second-round multiplex PCR followed. TCRdb processed the multiplex PCR reads anew with MiXCR; each CDR3 protein has one entry. The sample lists hundreds of thousands of distinct CDR3 sequences, around 40% occurring once. This CDR3 has 17 residues. Trimming removed 2 bases at V and 1 base at J, with 12 bases between. The germline CDR1 and CDR2 sequences are MNHNY and SVGAGI (reference sequence).

The chain joins TRBV6-6 to TRBJ1-6; possible D gene TRBD1, 5 bases. The sample comprised peripheral blood. The sequence was obtained from an adult man with Graves' ophthalmopathy. The CDR3 region is CASSYTLRGSYNSPLHF. The CDR3 DNA is TGTGCCAGCAGTTACACGTTGAGGGGATCCTATAATTCACCCCTCCACTTT.